What follows describes a single T cell receptor beta chain. The antigen remains unidentified. Each CDR3 protein gets one entry in TCRdb, which reprocessed the 5' RACE reads and gives no DNA. The table for this sample gives 500,000 to 700,000 distinct CDR3 sequences. The data are from a study of T cells expressing NK-cell markers. The study, taken as a whole, reports: Of the CD8+ T cells in more than five donors, about 1.0-8% belonged to dominant NKG2C+ clonotypes.

Germline V lookup: CDR1 LGHNA, CDR2 YNFKEQ. The CDR3 runs 12 residues. The sequenced material came from blood T cells: a sorted CD56 or NKG2C T cell subset, CD4+ or CD8+ T cells, or bulk PBMC T cells (not recorded which). The TCR was taken from a man younger than 35 in good health. The chain has TRBV4-2 and TRBJ2-3. CDR3 sequence reads: CASSQISDTQYF.